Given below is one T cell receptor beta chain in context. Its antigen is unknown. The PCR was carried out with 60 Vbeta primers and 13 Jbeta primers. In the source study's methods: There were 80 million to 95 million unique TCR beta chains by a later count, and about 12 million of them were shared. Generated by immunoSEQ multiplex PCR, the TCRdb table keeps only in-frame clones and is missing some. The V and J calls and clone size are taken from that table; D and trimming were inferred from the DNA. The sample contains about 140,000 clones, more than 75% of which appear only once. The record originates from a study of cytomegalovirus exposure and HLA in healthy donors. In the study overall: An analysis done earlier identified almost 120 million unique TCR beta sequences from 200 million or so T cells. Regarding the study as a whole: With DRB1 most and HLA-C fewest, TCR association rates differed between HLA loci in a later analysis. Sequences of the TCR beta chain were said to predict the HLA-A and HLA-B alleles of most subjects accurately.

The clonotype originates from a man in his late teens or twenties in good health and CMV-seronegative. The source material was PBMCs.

CDR3 sequence reads: CASSLGQNTEAFF. In DNA, the CDR3 is TGTGCCAGCAGCCTGGGACAGAACACTGAAGCTTTCTTT. The chain couples TRBV14 to TRBJ1-1, with a tentative D call TRBD1 (6 bases). Trimming cost V 4 bases and J 1 base, with 7 bases left between them. The CDR3 consists of 13 residues. CDR1 and CDR2 from the germline V gene are SGHDN and FVKESK.